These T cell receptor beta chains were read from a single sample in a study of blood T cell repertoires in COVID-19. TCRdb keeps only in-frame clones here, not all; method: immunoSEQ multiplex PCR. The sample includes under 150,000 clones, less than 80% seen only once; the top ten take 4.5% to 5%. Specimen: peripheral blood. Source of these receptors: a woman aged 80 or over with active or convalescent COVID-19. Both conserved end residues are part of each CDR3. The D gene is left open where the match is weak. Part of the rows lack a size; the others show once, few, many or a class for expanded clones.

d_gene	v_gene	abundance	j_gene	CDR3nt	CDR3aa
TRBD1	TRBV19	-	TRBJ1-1	TGTGCCAGTAGCCTGGGACAGATGAACACTGAAGCTTTCTTT	CASSLGQMNTEAFF
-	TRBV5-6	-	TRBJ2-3	TGTGCCAGCAGCACCTTCGCGGGGTTACGCACAGATACGCAGTATTTT	CASSTFAGLRTDTQYF
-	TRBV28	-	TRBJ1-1	TGTGCCAGCAGTTTAGAGGCCTTATGGGACACTGAAGCTTTCTTT	CASSLEALWDTEAFF
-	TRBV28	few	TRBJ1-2	TGTGCCAGTAAACCGGGACATACTAACTATGGCTACACCTTC	CASKPGHTNYGYTF
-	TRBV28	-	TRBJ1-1	TGTGCCAGCAGTTTAACCCTTGGCGAAGCTTTCTTT	CASSLTLGEAFF
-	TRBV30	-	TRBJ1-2	TGTGCCTGGAGTGTACAAGTCAGTTACTATGGCTACACCTTC	CAWSVQVSYYGYTF
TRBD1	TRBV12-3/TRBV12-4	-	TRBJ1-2	TGTGCCAGCAGACAAGACAGGGGGTATGGCTACACCTTC	CASRQDRGYGYTF
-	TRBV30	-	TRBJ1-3	TGTGCCTGGAGTGGGGGTTCGGGGAACACCATATATTTT	CAWSGGSGNTIYF
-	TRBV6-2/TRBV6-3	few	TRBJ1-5	TGTGCCAGCAGTTATTTGAGAGGGCACAATCAGCCCCAGCATTTT	CASSYLRGHNQPQHF
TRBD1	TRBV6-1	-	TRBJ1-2	TGTGCCAGCAGTGAAGCTCAGGGGGCTGTGTATGGCTACACCTTC	CASSEAQGAVYGYTF
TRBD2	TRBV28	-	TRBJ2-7	TGTGCCAGCAGTTCGGGGGGTTACGAGCAGTACTTC	CASSSGGYEQYF
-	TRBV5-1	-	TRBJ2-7	TGCGCCAGCCGGAGGTATTCAAAGAGCTCCTACGAGCAGTACTTC	CASRRYSKSSYEQYF
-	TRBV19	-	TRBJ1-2	TGTGCCAGTAAGGAGGCGGGTCCTCACTATGGCTACACCTTC	CASKEAGPHYGYTF
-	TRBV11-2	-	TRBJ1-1	TGTGCCAGCAGCTTAGCCCAGAACACTGAAGCTTTCTTT	CASSLAQNTEAFF
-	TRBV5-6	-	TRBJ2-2	TGTGCCAGCAGCTTGCACAAGGGAGGAACGGGAGAAGCCGGGGAGCTGTTTTTT	CASSLHKGGTGEAGELFF
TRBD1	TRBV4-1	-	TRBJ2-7	TGCGCCAGCAGCACAACAGGGGGCCAGGGCTACGAGCAGTACTTC	CASSTTGGQGYEQYF
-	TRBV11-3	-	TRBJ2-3	TGTGCCAGCAGCTTAGTCGGGGTCTCAGATACGCAGTATTTT	CASSLVGVSDTQYF
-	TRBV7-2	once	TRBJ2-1	TGTGCCAGCAGCTCAGGGTTTATCGGCGATGAGCAGTTCTTC	CASSSGFIGDEQFF
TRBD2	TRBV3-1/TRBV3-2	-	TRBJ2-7	TGTGCCAGCAGCCAATCTAGCGGGGGATACGAGCAGTACTTC	CASSQSSGGYEQYF
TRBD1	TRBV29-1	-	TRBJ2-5	TGCAGCGCCAAACGGAACAGGGGGTACGAGACCCAGTACTTC	CSAKRNRGYETQYF
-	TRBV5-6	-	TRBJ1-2	TGTGCCAGCAGCCCTCGTCGGGGAAGCTATGGCTACACCTTC	CASSPRRGSYGYTF